Shown below are 6 T cell receptor beta chains from a single sample sequenced in a study of T-cell reconstitution after alpha-beta-depleted transplantation in children. Unique molecular identifiers were used to barcode this TCRbeta library. TCRdb analysed the PCR reads with MiXCR anew, one entry per CDR3 protein. The sample records around 500,000 distinct CDR3 sequences, about 23% being singletons. Sequences were derived from PBMCs, mostly from graft donor cells, sampled 360 days after TCRalphabeta/CD19-depleted stem cell transplant. These receptors were collected from a boy under two years old who had a stem cell transplant for acute myeloid leukemia, so the T cells may come from the graft donor.

V usage is TRBV20-1 and J usage is TRBJ2-3; D is unclear. This CDR3 region has 14 residues. Germline assignment: CDR1 DFQATT and CDR2 SNEGSKA (reference sequence). V was clipped by 3 bases and J by 5 bases, with 15 bases between them. The CDR3: CSASRFGSGDTQYF. DNA of the CDR3: TGCAGTGCTAGCAGGTTTGGCTCGGGAGATACGCAGTATTTT.

The table lists this clonotype with many counts. The chain links TRBV24-1 to TRBJ2-1, with 8 bases lining up with TRBD1. The CDR3 has 16 residues. Germline-derived CDR1 and CDR2 are KGHDR and SFDVKD. V lost 3 bases to trimming and J lost 2 bases; unmatched junction nucleotides: 5. The CDR3 region is CATSDGAGGPYNEQFF. CDR3 nucleotides: TGTGCCACCAGTGATGGAGCAGGGGGCCCCTACAATGAGCAGTTCTTC.

This clonotype was counted many times. The chain recombines TRBV9 with TRBJ2-1; possibly TRBD2 for D (6 bases). Germline CDR1 is SGDLS and CDR2 is YYNGEE. Trimming stripped 2 bases from V and 7 bases from J, with 16 bases between. CDR3 length: 15 residues. The CDR3 nucleotides are TGTGCCAGCAGCGTGGGGCTAGCGACACCTAATGAGCAGTTCTTC. Protein: CASSVGLATPNEQFF.

This clonotype was picked up a small number of times. The chain links TRBV12-3 or TRBV12-4 to TRBJ1-1, with unresolved D. V lost 4 bases and J 8 bases, leaving 11 bases between the germline ends. The CDR3 consists of 12 residues. This chain's CDR3 is CASSSGMDEAFF. The CDR3 bases are TGTGCCAGCAGTTCCGGTATGGACGAAGCTTTCTTT.

This clonotype was detected a few times. The chain joins TRBV29-1 to TRBJ1-1; D perhaps matches TRBD1 (5 bases). The germline gives CDR1 SQVTM, CDR2 ANQGSEA. The length of the CDR3 is 14 residues. V was pared by 5 bases and J by 6 bases, with 19 bases between. The CDR3 nucleotides are TGCAGCGTTCCAGGGTGGGGCCTACCACCTGAAGCTTTCTTT. Encoded protein: CSVPGWGLPPEAFF. Complete variable domain (other parts from reference TRBV29-1 and TRBJ1-1): SAVISQKPSRDICQRGTSLTIQCQVDSQVTMMFWYRQQPGQSLTLIATANQGSEATYESGFVIDKFPISRPNLTFSTLTVSNMSPEDSSIYLCSVPGWGLPPEAFFGQGTRLTVV.

This clonotype was counted ten times or more. V usage is TRBV29-1 and J usage is TRBJ2-1, with a possible D match to TRBD2 (6 bases). The V end lost 4 bases, the J end lost 0 bases, and 13 bases lay between the germline ends. The CDR3 extends over 15 amino acids. Germline assignment: CDR1 SQVTM and CDR2 ANQGSEA. CDR3 in amino acids: CSVAPSAISYNEQFF. CDR3 bases: TGCAGCGTTGCCCCTAGCGCCATCTCCTACAATGAGCAGTTCTTC.